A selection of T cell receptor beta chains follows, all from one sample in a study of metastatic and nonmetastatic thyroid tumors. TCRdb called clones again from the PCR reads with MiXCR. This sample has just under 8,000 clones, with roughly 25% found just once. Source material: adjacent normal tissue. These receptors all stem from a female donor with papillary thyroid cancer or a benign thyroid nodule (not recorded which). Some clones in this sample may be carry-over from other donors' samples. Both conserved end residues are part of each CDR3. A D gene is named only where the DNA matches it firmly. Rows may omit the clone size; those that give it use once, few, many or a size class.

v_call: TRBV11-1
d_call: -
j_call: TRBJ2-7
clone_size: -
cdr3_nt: TGTGCCAGCAGCTCTTACAGGGGTGGCGGGAGAGTGTACGAGCAGTACTTC
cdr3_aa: CASSSYRGGGRVYEQYF

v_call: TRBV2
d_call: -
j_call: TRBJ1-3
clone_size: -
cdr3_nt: TGTGCCAGCAGTGACCAGCTTGGAAACACCATATATTTT
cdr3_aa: CASSDQLGNTIYF

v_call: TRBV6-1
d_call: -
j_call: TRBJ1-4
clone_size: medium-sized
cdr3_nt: TGTGCCAGCAGCCCTGCCGGGGGTATCAATGAAAAACTGTTTTTT
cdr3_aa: CASSPAGGINEKLFF

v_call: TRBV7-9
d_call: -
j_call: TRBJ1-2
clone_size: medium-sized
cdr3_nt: TGTGCCAGCAGCACAGAGACACCTTATAACTATGGCTACACCTTC
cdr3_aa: CASSTETPYNYGYTF

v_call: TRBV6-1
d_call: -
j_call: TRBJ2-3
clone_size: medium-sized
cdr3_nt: TGTGCCAGCAGCTGGACTACGGATACGCAGTATTTT
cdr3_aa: CASSWTTDTQYF

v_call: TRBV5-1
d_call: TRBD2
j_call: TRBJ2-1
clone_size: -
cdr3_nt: TGCGCCAGCAGCCCCATAGCGGGAGGGCCTCATGAGCAGTTCTTC
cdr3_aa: CASSPIAGGPHEQFF

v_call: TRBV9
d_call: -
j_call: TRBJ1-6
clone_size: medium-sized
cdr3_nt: TGTGCCAGCAGCGTGGAGGGTGAGGGGACGCGTTCACCCCTCCACTTT
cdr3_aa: CASSVEGEGTRSPLHF

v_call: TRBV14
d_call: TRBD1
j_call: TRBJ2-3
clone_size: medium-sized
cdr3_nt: TGTGCCAGCAGCCAGAGGACAGGGGGATTAGATACGCAGTATTTT
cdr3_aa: CASSQRTGGLDTQYF

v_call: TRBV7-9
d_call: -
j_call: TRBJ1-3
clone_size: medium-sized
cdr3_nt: TGTGCCAGCTGGGAATTCTCTGGAAACACCATATATTTT
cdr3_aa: CASWEFSGNTIYF

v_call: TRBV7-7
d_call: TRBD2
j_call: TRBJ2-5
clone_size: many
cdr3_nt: TGTGCCAGCAGCTTAGGACAGCGGGGGACCCAGTACTTC
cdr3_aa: CASSLGQRGTQYF

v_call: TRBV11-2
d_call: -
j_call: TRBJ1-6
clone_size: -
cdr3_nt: TGTGCCAGCAGCTTGGGGGCCGGGGCAGGGAACTCACCCCTCCACTTT
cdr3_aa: CASSLGAGAGNSPLHF

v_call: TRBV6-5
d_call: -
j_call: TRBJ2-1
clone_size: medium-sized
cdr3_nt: TGTGCCAGCAGCCGAGGTGGGGGGGGCCACACCCGAACTACGAATGAGCAGTTCTTC
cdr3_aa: CASSRGGGGHTRTTNEQFF

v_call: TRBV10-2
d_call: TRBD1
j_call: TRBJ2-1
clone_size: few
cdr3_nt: TGCGCCAGCAGCTCGGACAGGGTCTACAATGAGCAGTTCTTC
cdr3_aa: CASSSDRVYNEQFF

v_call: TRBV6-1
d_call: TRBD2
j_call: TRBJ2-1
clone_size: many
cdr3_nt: TGTGCCAGCAGTGAATGGGCTAGCGGACACAATGAGCAGTTCTTC
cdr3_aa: CASSEWASGHNEQFF

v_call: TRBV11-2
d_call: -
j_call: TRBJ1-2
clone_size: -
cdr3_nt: TGTGCCAGCAGCTTAGATAGGGGGGCCAACTATGGCTACACCTTC
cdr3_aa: CASSLDRGANYGYTF

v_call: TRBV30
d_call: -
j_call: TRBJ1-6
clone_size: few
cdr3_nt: TGTGCCTGGACGGGCTCCTATAATTCACCCCTCCACTTT
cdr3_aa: CAWTGSYNSPLHF

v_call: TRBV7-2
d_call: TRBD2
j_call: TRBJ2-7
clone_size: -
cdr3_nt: TGTGCCAGCAGTTTCCTAGCGGGAGGGAGCGAGCAGTACTTC
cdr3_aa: CASSFLAGGSEQYF

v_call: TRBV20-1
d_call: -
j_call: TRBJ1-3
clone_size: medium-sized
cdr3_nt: TGCAGTGCTAGAGATCGCAGCTCTGGAAACACCATATATTTT
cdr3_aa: CSARDRSSGNTIYF

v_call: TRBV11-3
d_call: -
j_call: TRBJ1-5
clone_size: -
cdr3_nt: TGTGCCAGCAGCTTAGGAAGGGGCCTCAATCAGCCCCAGCATTTT
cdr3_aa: CASSLGRGLNQPQHF

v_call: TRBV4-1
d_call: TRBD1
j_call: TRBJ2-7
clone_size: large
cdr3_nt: TGCGCCAGCAGCCAGGGACAGAGTAGTTACGAGCAGTACTTC
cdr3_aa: CASSQGQSSYEQYF

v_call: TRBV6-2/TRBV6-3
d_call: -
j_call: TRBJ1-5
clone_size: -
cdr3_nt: TGTGCCAGCAGAAAAGGCGGGGTGGAAGGGTCGGGGACCAGCAATCAGCCCCAGCATTTT
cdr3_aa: CASRKGGVEGSGTSNQPQHF

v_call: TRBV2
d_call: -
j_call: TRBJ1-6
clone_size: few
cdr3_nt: TGTGCCAGCAGGCAACGGGACACCTACTTCAATTCACCCCTCCACTTT
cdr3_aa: CASRQRDTYFNSPLHF

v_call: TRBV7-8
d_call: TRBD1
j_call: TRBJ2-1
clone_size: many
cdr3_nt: TGTGCCAGCAGCTCACGACAGGGCCTTGAGCAGTTCTTC
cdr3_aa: CASSSRQGLEQFF

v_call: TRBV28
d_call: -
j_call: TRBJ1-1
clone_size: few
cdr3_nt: TGTGCCAGCACCCCCGGACGGATGAACACTGAAGCTTTCTTT
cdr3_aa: CASTPGRMNTEAFF

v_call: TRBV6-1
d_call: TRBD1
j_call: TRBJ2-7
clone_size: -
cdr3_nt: TGTGCCAGCAGTGATGACAGGGGCGCCTACGAGCAGTACTTC
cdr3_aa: CASSDDRGAYEQYF

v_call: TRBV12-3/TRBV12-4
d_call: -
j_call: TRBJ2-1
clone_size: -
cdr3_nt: TGTGCCAGCAGTTACAGGGCTGGCTACAATGAGCAGTTCTTC
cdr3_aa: CASSYRAGYNEQFF

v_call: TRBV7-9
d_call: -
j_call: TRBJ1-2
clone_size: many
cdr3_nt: TGTGCCAGCAACCCGAGTGGTGATAGCTATGGCTACACCTTC
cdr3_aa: CASNPSGDSYGYTF

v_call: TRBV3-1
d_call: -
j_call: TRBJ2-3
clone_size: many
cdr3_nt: TGTGCCAGCAGCCAAGTCAGGGTAGCCACAGATACGCAGTATTTT
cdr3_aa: CASSQVRVATDTQYF

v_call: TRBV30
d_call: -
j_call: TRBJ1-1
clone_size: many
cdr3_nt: TGTGCCTGGAAGCAGGGGAAGACTGAAGCTTTCTTT
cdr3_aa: CAWKQGKTEAFF

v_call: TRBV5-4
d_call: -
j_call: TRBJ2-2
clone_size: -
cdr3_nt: TGTGCCAGCAGGGTTAACACCGGGGAGCTGTTTTTT
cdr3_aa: CASRVNTGELFF

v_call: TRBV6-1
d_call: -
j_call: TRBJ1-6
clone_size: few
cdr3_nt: TGTGCCATCTCAAGGGTAGGGATTTCACCCCTCCACTTT
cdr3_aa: CAISRVGISPLHF

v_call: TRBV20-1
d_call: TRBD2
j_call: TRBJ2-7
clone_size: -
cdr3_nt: TGCAGTGCTAGACGAGGACTAGCGGGAGGGCCGTCCGAGCAGTACTTC
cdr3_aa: CSARRGLAGGPSEQYF

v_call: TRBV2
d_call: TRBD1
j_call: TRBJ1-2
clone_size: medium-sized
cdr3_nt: TGTGCCAGCACCCAGGGGGCTAACTATGGCTACACCTTC
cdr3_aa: CASTQGANYGYTF

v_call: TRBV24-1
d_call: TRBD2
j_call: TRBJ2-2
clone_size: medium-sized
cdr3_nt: TGTGCCACCAGTGATAGGAGCGGGGCGAACACCGGGGAGCTGTTTTTT
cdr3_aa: CATSDRSGANTGELFF

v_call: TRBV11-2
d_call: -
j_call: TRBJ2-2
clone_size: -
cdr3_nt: TGTGCCAGCAGCTTAGGGATGTTTTTGAGGGAGACCGGGGAGCTGTTTTTT
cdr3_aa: CASSLGMFLRETGELFF

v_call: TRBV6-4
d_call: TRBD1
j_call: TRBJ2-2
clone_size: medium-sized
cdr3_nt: TGTGCCAGCAGTCCTACAGGGGGCGACACCGGGGAGCTGTTTTTT
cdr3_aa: CASSPTGGDTGELFF

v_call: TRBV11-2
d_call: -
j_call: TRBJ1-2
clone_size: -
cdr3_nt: TGTGCCAGCAGCTTCGGTGGATGTGACGTCTATGGCTACACCTTC
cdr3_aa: CASSFGGCDVYGYTF

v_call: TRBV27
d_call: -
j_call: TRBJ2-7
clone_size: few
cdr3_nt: TGTGCCAGCGGGAGGAGCCCCTACGAGCAGTACTTC
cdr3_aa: CASGRSPYEQYF

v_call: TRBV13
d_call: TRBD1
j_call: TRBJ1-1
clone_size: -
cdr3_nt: TGTGCCAGCAGCTTAGGACAGGGGGCGGGGTTC
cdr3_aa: CASSLGQGAGF

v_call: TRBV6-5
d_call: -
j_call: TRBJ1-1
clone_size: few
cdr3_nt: TGTGCCAGCAGTTACATACCACAGTCTCCTTTTGGGCGAGGTGAAGCTTTCTTT
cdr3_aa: CASSYIPQSPFGRGEAFF

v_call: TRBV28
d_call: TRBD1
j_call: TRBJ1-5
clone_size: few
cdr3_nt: TGTGCCAGCAGACAGGGGGCGGATCAGCCCCAGCATTTT
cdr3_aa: CASRQGADQPQHF

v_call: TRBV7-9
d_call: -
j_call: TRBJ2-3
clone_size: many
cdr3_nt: TGTGCCAGCAGCTTAGCCGACCCCTTAGATACGCAGTATTTT
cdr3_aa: CASSLADPLDTQYF

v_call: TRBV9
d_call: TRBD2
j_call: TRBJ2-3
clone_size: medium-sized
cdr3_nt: TGTGCCAGCAGCGTAGCGGGGGGGCTGAGAGATACGCAGTATTTT
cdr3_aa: CASSVAGGLRDTQYF

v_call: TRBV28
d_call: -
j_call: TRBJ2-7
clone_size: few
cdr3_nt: TGTGCCAGCAGTTATACCGGATCCTACGAGCAGTACTTC
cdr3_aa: CASSYTGSYEQYF

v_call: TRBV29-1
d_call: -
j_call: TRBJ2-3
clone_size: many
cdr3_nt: TGCAGCGTTACTAGCACAGATACGCAGTATTTT
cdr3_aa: CSVTSTDTQYF

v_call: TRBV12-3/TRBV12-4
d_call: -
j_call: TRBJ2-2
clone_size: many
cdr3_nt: TGTGCCAGCAGTTTTAAGGGGCCCGGGGAGCTGTTTTTT
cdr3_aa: CASSFKGPGELFF

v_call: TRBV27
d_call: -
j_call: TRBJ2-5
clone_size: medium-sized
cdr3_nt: TGTGCCAGCAGTTTTTACCCCCCCAGAACCCAGTACTTC
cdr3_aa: CASSFYPPRTQYF

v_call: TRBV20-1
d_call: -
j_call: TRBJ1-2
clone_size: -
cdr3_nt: TGCAGTGCTCCATGGGGGGAGAGTGACTATGGCTACACCTTC
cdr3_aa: CSAPWGESDYGYTF

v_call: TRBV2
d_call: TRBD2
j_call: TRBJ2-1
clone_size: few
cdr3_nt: TGTGCCAGCAGGACTAGCGGGGCCTACAATGAGCAGTTCTTC
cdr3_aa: CASRTSGAYNEQFF

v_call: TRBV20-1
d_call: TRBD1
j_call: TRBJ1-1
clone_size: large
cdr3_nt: TGCAGTGCTAGAGTAGTAGGACAGGGGGCTTTTAGGACTGAAGCTTTCTTT
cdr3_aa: CSARVVGQGAFRTEAFF

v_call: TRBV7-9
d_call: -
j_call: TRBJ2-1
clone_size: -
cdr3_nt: TGTGCCAGCAGCCCCCGGAGGGCCTCCTACAATGAGCAGTTCTTC
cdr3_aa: CASSPRRASYNEQFF

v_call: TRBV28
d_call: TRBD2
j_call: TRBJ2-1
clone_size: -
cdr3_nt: TGTGCCAGCAGCCCAGGAGGACTAGCGGGAGAAAATGAGCAGTTCTTC
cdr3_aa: CASSPGGLAGENEQFF

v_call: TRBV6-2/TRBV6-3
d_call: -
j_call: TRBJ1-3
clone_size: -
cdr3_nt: TGTGCCAGCAGTTACGGGGAAGGAAACACCATATATTTT
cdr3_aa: CASSYGEGNTIYF

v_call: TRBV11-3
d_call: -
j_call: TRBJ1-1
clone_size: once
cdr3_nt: TGTGCCAGCAGCCTTCACAGGGAAATGTTTGAAGCTTTCTTT
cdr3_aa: CASSLHREMFEAFF

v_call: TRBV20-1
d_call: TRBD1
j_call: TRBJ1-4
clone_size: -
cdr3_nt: TGCAGTGCTAGCCCGCCGACAGGGGGCTATGAAAAACTGTTTTTT
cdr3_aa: CSASPPTGGYEKLFF

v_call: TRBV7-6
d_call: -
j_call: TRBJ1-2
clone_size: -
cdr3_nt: TGTGCCAGCAGCCCGCCGGAGACCTATGGCTACACCTTC
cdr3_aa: CASSPPETYGYTF

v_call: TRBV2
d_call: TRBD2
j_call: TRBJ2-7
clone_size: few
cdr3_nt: TGTGCCAGCAGTGATTTACTAGCGGGCACCTACGAGCAGTACTTC
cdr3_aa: CASSDLLAGTYEQYF